These 20 T cell receptor beta chains originate from one sample sequenced in a study of blood T cell repertoires in COVID-19 (dated by TCRdb to about 2020). Preparation of the library involved the immunoSEQ multiplex PCR assay. Not all clones reach the TCRdb copy of this immuneACCESS table, which keeps in-frame sequences only. Checked studies attribute under half of the gap to unresolved V genes and leave the rest unexplained. Here the sample has 200,000 to 250,000 clones; around 84% occur a single time. 15% to 20% of the sample is in the top ten clones. The sample consisted of peripheral blood. The source is a man aged 30 to 39 with active or convalescent COVID-19.

This chain joins TRBV7-9 and TRBJ2-1; the D gene is possibly TRBD1 (5 bases). The CDR3 runs to 13 residues. Trimming cost V 4 bases and J 9 bases, with 13 bases left between them. Germline CDR1 reads SEHNR; CDR2 reads FQNEAQ (reference sequence). In nucleotides, the CDR3 is TGTGCCAGCAGCTGGGTGGGTAGGGGTGAGCAGTTCTTC. Amino acids: CASSWVGRGEQFF.

This clone appeared a single time. CDR3: CASSDTDGEKLFF. CDR3 nucleotides: TGCGCCAGCAGTGATACCGACGGGGAAAAACTGTTTTTT. The J gene is TRBJ1-4, the V gene TRBV10-1; D is unresolved. Trimming stripped 3 bases from V and 8 bases from J, with 10 bases between. Germline V lookup: CDR1 WNHNN, CDR2 SYGVQD (reference sequence). The CDR3 length is 13 residues.

The chain joins TRBV5-5 to TRBJ2-3; 8 bases match TRBD2. Germline V gene lookup returns CDR1 SGHKS and CDR2 YYEKEE (reference sequence). The CDR3 is 15 residues long. Losses at the gene ends were 1 base for V and 2 bases for J; bases not matched to a gene: 3. The CDR3 loop is CASSLTSGTTDTQYF. Written as DNA, the CDR3 is TGTGCCAGCAGCTTGACTAGCGGCACCACAGATACGCAGTATTTT. The full variable domain, with the rest looked up from reference TRBV5-5 and TRBJ2-3, is DAGVTQSPTHLIKTRGQQVTLRCSPISGHKSVSWYQQVLGQGPQFIFQYYEKEERGRGNFPDRFSARQFPNYSSELNVNALLLGDSALYLCASSLTSGTTDTQYFGPGTRLTVL.

V gene TRBV27 combines with J gene TRBJ2-6; D ambiguous. This CDR3 is built from 15 residues. Looked up from germline, CDR1 is MNHEY and CDR2 is SMNVEV (reference sequence). The V end was cut by 3 bases, the J end by 0 bases, with 6 bases between. The CDR3 DNA reads TGTGCCAGCAGTTTTGGCCACTCTGGGGCCAACGTCCTGACTTTC. It is translated as CASSFGHSGANVLTF.

This chain connects TRBV7-2 to TRBJ1-1; the D gene is possibly TRBD1 (6 bases). The CDR3 is 12 amino acids. The V end lost 2 bases, the J end lost 11 bases, and 12 bases lay between the germline ends. Germline CDR1 SGHTA, CDR2 FQGNSA. The CDR3 protein is CASSLRAGVAFF. For the CDR3, the DNA is TGTGCCAGCAGCTTACGTGCAGGGGTCGCTTTCTTT.

The rearrangement joins TRBV19 to TRBJ1-2, with TRBD1 matching over 7 bases. V was pared by 4 bases and J by 5 bases, with 7 bases of the junction left unmatched. The CDR3 covers 14 residues. Germline V gives CDR1 LNHDA, CDR2 SQIVND (reference sequence). Written as DNA, the CDR3 is TGTGCCAGTAGTACCGGGACAGAGCTTTATGGCTACACCTTC. Protein sequence: CASSTGTELYGYTF.

The gene calls are TRBV6-1 and TRBJ1-3, with D perhaps matching TRBD1 (6 bases). V was clipped by 2 bases and J by 1 base, with 9 bases between them. The CDR3 consists of 15 residues. Germline CDR1 is MNHNS and CDR2 is SASEGT. Here the CDR3 DNA reads TGTGCCAGCAGTGAACGGGGGGCTTCTGGAAACACCATATATTTT. Protein: CASSERGASGNTIYF.

The V gene is TRBV15, the J gene TRBJ1-1; D unclear. Trimming stripped 0 bases from V and 1 base from J, with 6 bases between. CDR3 size: 14 residues. From germline, CDR1 is LNHNV and CDR2 YYDKDF (reference sequence). The CDR3 reads CATSRDPSNTEAFF. CDR3 nucleotides: TGTGCCACCAGCAGAGATCCCTCGAACACTGAAGCTTTCTTT.

V gene TRBV24-1 combines with J gene TRBJ1-5, with 9 bases identical to TRBD1. Germline CDR1 KGHDR, CDR2 SFDVKD. Unmatched junction bases numbered 5, after V lost 4 bases and J lost 2 bases. CDR3 length: 16 amino acids. The CDR3 DNA reads TGTGCCACCAGTGAACCGGGACAGGGAGGCAATCAGCCCCAGCATTTT. The encoded protein is CATSEPGQGGNQPQHF.

The rearrangement uses TRBV28 and TRBJ2-7; the D gene is possibly TRBD1 (6 bases). The V and J ends lost 4 bases and 4 bases respectively, with 11 bases between them. The CDR3 contains 13 residues. The germline V gene has CDR1 MDHEN and CDR2 SYDVKM. CDR3 sequence (DNA): TGTGCCAGCAGTTCTCAGGGGTTGTACGAGCAGTACTTC. Encoded protein: CASSSQGLYEQYF.

The chain has TRBV19 and TRBJ2-1; TRBD2 aligns across 7 bases. V gave up 5 bases and J gave up 0 bases; unmatched junction bases: 7. Germline V lookup: CDR1 LNHDA, CDR2 SQIVND (reference sequence). The CDR3 loop spans 16 amino acids. CDR3 nucleotides: TGTGCCAGTAGTTTCCGAGCGGGGAGCTCCTACAATGAGCAGTTCTTC. Its protein is CASSFRAGSSYNEQFF.

The chain uses TRBV28 and TRBJ1-2; 10 positions match TRBD1. The V gene's germline CDR1 is MDHEN and CDR2 SYDVKM. The CDR3 covers 15 residues. Trimming at V came to 4 bases and at J to 7 bases, leaving 9 bases not matched to a gene. The CDR3 protein is CASSSAGTGVGGYTF. Written as DNA, the CDR3 is TGTGCCAGCAGTTCAGCCGGGACAGGGGTAGGTGGCTACACCTTC.

The J gene is TRBJ1-6, the V gene TRBV6-1; D is unresolved. The CDR3 covers 17 residues. Looked up from germline, CDR1 is MNHNS and CDR2 is SASEGT. V lost 0 bases and J lost 7, with 16 bases in between. CDR3 sequence: CASSEASGSRANSPLHF. CDR3 sequence (DNA): TGTGCCAGCAGTGAAGCGTCCGGGAGCCGAGCGAATTCACCCCTCCACTTT.

In this sample, this clone turned up a few times. The chain links TRBV4-2 to TRBJ1-5; 7 bases line up with TRBD1. Losses at the gene ends were 0 bases for V and 7 bases for J; bases not matched to a gene: 6. Germline V gene lookup returns CDR1 LGHNA and CDR2 YNFKEQ. CDR3 length equals 15 residues. Here the CDR3 DNA reads TGTGCCAGCAGCCAAGAAGGTAGGGGGCAGCAGCCCCAGCATTTT. This translates into CASSQEGRGQQPQHF.

The CDR3 nucleotides read TGTGCCAGCAGTGACAAATCCCACGGACACCACTCTGGAAACACCATATATTTT. Its protein product is CASSDKSHGHHSGNTIYF. The V and J genes are TRBV6-4 and TRBJ1-3, with TRBD1 as a possible D gene (5 bases). Germline lookup yields CDR1 MRHNA and CDR2 SNTAGT. The V and J ends lost 2 bases and 0 bases respectively, with 17 bases between them. CDR3 length equals 18 residues.

The rearrangement uses TRBV15 and TRBJ1-3; TRBD1 is a possible D gene (5 bases). The length of the CDR3 is 16 residues. Germline assignment: CDR1 LNHNV and CDR2 YYDKDF (reference sequence). Between the trimmed V and J ends, which lost 0 bases and 0 bases, there was a span of 9 bases. The CDR3 DNA reads as TGTGCCACCAGCAGAGATCATGGGGCCTCTGGAAACACCATATATTTT. Protein: CATSRDHGASGNTIYF.

This chain connects TRBV4-3 to TRBJ1-1, with D possibly being TRBD1 (5 bases). Trimming stripped 3 bases from V and 8 bases from J, with 13 bases between. The CDR3 spans 13 residues. The germline V gene has CDR1 LGHNA and CDR2 YSLEER. The CDR3 nucleotides read TGCGCCAGCAGCCAGTCTAAGGGGCTAGAAGCTTTCTTT. This sequence encodes CASSQSKGLEAFF.

J is TRBJ2-3 and V is TRBV5-5, with D maybe TRBD1 (5 bases). Trimming removed 1 base from V and 1 base from J, with 13 bases in between. The CDR3 runs 16 residues. In germline, CDR1 is SGHKS, CDR2 YYEKEE (reference sequence). This CDR3 reads CASSLRGSSRTDTQYF. The CDR3 bases are TGTGCCAGCAGCTTGAGGGGCTCGTCTCGCACAGATACGCAGTATTTT.

The V call is TRBV6-2 or TRBV6-3, the J call TRBJ2-2; TRBD2 matches 12 bases. Unmatched junction bases numbered 7, after V lost 6 bases and J lost 8 bases. This CDR3 contains 15 residues. Germline V gene sequence: CDR1 MNHEY, CDR2 SVGEGT. The CDR3 spells CASSPTSGRSGELFF. In nucleotides, the CDR3 is TGTGCCAGCAGCCCGACTAGCGGGAGATCTGGGGAGCTGTTTTTT.

The chain employs TRBV6-6 and TRBJ2-5, with 7 bases identical to TRBD1. The germline V gene encodes CDR1 MNHNY and CDR2 SVGAGI (reference sequence). V was pared by 4 bases and J by 1 base, with 3 bases of the junction left unmatched. The CDR3 is 14 residues long. The CDR3 is CASSSHRGQETQYF. CDR3 DNA: TGTGCCAGCAGTTCCCACAGGGGCCAAGAGACCCAGTACTTC.